These T cell receptor beta chains were read from a single sample in a study of blood T cell repertoires in COVID-19. The assay was immunoSEQ multiplex PCR, and TCRdb's table has in-frame clones only and misses some. The sample holds around 340,000 clones, around four fifths seen once. The specimen sequenced was peripheral blood. The receptor source for this set is a man under 40 with active or convalescent COVID-19. Both conserved end residues are trimmed from each CDR3. The order of the fields is J gene, V gene, clone size, CDR3 protein. Only part of the rows carry a size: once, few, many, or a class if the clone is expanded.

J: TRBJ2-7
V: TRBV19
size: few
CDR3: ASSIRSSGSEEQY

J: TRBJ2-1
V: TRBV28
size: NA
CDR3: ASSLVSEIYNEQF

J: TRBJ2-2
V: TRBV23-1
size: NA
CDR3: ASSPGTNTGELF

J: TRBJ1-6
V: TRBV5-4
size: NA
CDR3: ASSSQTGQGGNSPLH

J: TRBJ2-7
V: TRBV29-1
size: NA
CDR3: SASGQGGNEQY

J: TRBJ1-3
V: TRBV4-3
size: NA
CDR3: ASSQDPRVAGNTIY

J: TRBJ2-7
V: TRBV11-2
size: NA
CDR3: ASSSPHRGIYEQY

J: TRBJ2-3
V: TRBV7-3
size: NA
CDR3: ASSLGRGISTDTQY

J: TRBJ2-2
V: TRBV5-1
size: NA
CDR3: ASSLQATNTGELF

J: TRBJ1-1
V: TRBV11-1
size: NA
CDR3: ASSFYRTGVAEAF

J: TRBJ1-4
V: TRBV11-2
size: NA
CDR3: ASSRNLLQGTNEKLF

J: TRBJ2-3
V: TRBV11-2
size: NA
CDR3: ASSPPASGVDTQY

J: TRBJ1-1
V: TRBV5-1
size: NA
CDR3: ASSSRGMNTEAF

J: TRBJ2-3
V: TRBV5-1
size: NA
CDR3: ASSLTGPDTQY

J: TRBJ1-2
V: TRBV5-5
size: NA
CDR3: ASSRQGANYGYT

J: TRBJ1-4
V: TRBV4-3
size: once
CDR3: ASSQGLSRGDEKLF

J: TRBJ2-6
V: TRBV3-1/TRBV3-2
size: NA
CDR3: ASSQGTSVFSGANVLT

J: TRBJ2-1
V: TRBV11-3
size: NA
CDR3: ASSTGRNNEQF

J: TRBJ1-2
V: TRBV5-8
size: NA
CDR3: ASSMTGYGYT

J: TRBJ1-6
V: TRBV6-5
size: NA
CDR3: ASSYSPGQMSPLH

J: TRBJ2-5
V: TRBV11-3
size: NA
CDR3: ASSLGSGGGLQETQY

J: TRBJ1-2
V: TRBV7-9
size: few
CDR3: ASSPWTGRHYGYT

J: TRBJ1-3
V: TRBV12-3/TRBV12-4
size: once
CDR3: ASISGSGNTIY

J: TRBJ1-2
V: TRBV28
size: NA
CDR3: ASSPTPDRGDGYT

J: TRBJ2-1
V: TRBV6-6
size: NA
CDR3: ASSALAGRVNEQF

J: TRBJ2-7
V: TRBV12-3/TRBV12-4
size: NA
CDR3: ASSLLRTDEQY

J: TRBJ1-1
V: TRBV9
size: NA
CDR3: ASSVNTMNTEAF

J: TRBJ1-2
V: TRBV6-5
size: NA
CDR3: ASSPGRGYGYT

J: TRBJ1-1
V: TRBV29-1
size: many
CDR3: SVTRDRVGTEAF

J: TRBJ1-2
V: TRBV5-6
size: NA
CDR3: ASSLAGANGYT

J: TRBJ2-7
V: TRBV2
size: NA
CDR3: ASRYAGPNEQY

J: TRBJ2-7
V: TRBV9
size: NA
CDR3: ASSVDPTGNYEQY

J: TRBJ1-2
V: TRBV5-4
size: NA
CDR3: ASSSLGRQNYGYT

J: TRBJ1-2
V: TRBV19
size: once
CDR3: ATLDLLYGYT

J: TRBJ2-5
V: TRBV5-1
size: NA
CDR3: ASSLQPAGAQETQY

J: TRBJ2-7
V: TRBV7-9
size: NA
CDR3: ASSLAGGPYEQY

J: TRBJ2-5
V: TRBV5-1
size: NA
CDR3: ASSLAGTGQETQY

J: TRBJ2-2
V: TRBV7-3
size: NA
CDR3: ASSLTQGQGYGELF

J: TRBJ1-2
V: TRBV5-1
size: NA
CDR3: ASSLWVDEDYT

J: TRBJ1-2
V: TRBV28
size: few
CDR3: ASSRDFEHGYT

J: TRBJ2-1
V: TRBV11-2
size: NA
CDR3: ASSLYVGQYHVNNEQF

J: TRBJ2-2
V: TRBV3-1/TRBV3-2
size: NA
CDR3: ASSPRTRADTGELF

J: TRBJ1-6
V: TRBV4-1
size: NA
CDR3: ASSSPGQRNSPLH

J: TRBJ1-2
V: TRBV6-6
size: NA
CDR3: ASTGTGGDGYT

J: TRBJ1-5
V: TRBV14
size: NA
CDR3: ASSQDSNQPQH

J: TRBJ2-1
V: TRBV2
size: NA
CDR3: ASAKEGVYNEQF

J: TRBJ2-1
V: TRBV7-6
size: few
CDR3: ASSFGGGVYNEQF

J: TRBJ2-1
V: TRBV20-1
size: NA
CDR3: SASDASGGGTYNEQF

J: TRBJ2-3
V: TRBV21-1
size: NA
CDR3: ASSKERQGDTQY

J: TRBJ2-1
V: TRBV13
size: once
CDR3: ASSTDRIKGEQF

J: TRBJ1-1
V: TRBV18
size: NA
CDR3: ASSRTASNTEAF

J: TRBJ1-5
V: TRBV19
size: NA
CDR3: ASSMDRGQPQH